A few counts support the clone carrying this T cell receptor (beta chain). Its specificity is unknown. This sample was taken from a study of T-cell reconstitution after alpha-beta-depleted transplantation in children. Findings and caveats of the study: At one year after transplant, newly produced T cells mostly accounted for T-cell counts and diversity.

The length of the CDR3 is 15 residues. Germline CDR1 is SGHAT and CDR2 is FQNNGV. Trimming shortened V by 5 bases and J by 6 bases, and 20 bases separated the two germline ends. A TCRbeta library incorporating unique molecular identifiers was prepared. In TCRdb, the PCR reads were re-called with MiXCR into one record per CDR3 protein. The sample contains 900,000 or so distinct CDR3 sequences, less than 20% of which appear only once. The V gene is TRBV11-2, the J gene TRBJ2-7; the D gene could be TRBD1 or TRBD2 (6 bases each). This TCR derives from a male patient aged 10 to 17 who had a stem cell transplant for acute lymphoblastic leukemia, so the T cells may come from the graft donor. The sequencing used PBMCs, mostly from graft donor cells, collected 360 days after TCRalphabeta/CD19-depleted stem cell transplant. CDR3 bases: TGTGCCAGCAGCCCGATCCGGGGGCCAGAGGCCGAGCAGTACTTC. Encoded protein: CASSPIRGPEAEQYF.